The clone carrying this T cell receptor beta chain was counted at least ten times. As yet, its antigen is unknown. Researchers took RNA transcripts and amplified the TCR beta CDR3 regions from them. The study used the HTBI primer set for a first-round RT-PCR of the TCR CDR3. Via MiXCR, TCRdb re-called the multiplex PCR reads, giving one row per CDR3 protein. The profile shows about 180,000 distinct CDR3 sequences, about 15% of them singletons. This entry comes from a study of T cells in Graves' hyperthyroidism and ophthalmopathy. Study-level findings and limits: Within blood appeared most thyroid clonotypes that had expanded above 0.001.

The CDR3 is 16 amino acids. With 2 bases clipped from V and 5 bases from J, the junction kept 8 bases outside the gene matches. Germline V CDR1 and CDR2: SGHRS, YFSETQ. The receptor was isolated from a woman between 50 and 59 years old with Graves' hyperthyroidism. Sequenced: blood. V usage is TRBV5-1 and J usage is TRBJ2-3, with 10 bases fitting TRBD1. Here the CDR3 reads CASSLMTGGVIDTQYF. The CDR3 DNA sequence: TGCGCCAGCAGCTTAATGACAGGGGGCGTGATAGATACGCAGTATTTT.